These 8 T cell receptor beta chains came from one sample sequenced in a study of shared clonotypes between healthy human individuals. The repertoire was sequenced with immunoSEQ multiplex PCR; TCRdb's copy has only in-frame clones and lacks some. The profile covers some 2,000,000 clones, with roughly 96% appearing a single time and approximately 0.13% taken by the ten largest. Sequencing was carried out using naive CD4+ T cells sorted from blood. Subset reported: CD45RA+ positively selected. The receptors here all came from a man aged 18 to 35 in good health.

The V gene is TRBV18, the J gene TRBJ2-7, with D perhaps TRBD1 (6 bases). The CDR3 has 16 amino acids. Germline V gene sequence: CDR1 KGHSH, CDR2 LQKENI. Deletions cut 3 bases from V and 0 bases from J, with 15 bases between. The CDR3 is CASSPYRQELSYEQYF. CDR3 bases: TGTGCCAGCTCACCCTACAGACAGGAACTCTCCTACGAGCAGTACTTC.

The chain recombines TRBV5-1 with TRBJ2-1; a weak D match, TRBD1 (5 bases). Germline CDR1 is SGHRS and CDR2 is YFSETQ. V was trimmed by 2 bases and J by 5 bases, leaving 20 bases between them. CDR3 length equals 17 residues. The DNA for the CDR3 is TGCGCCAGCAGCTTCTCGCCAATGACACAAGGGGACAATGAGCAGTTCTTC. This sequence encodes CASSFSPMTQGDNEQFF.

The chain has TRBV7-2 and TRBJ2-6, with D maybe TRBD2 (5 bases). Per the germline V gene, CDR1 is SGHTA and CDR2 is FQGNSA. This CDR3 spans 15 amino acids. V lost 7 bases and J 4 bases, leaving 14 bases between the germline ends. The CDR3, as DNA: TGTGCCAGCAATCCCGGCGGGCCCGGGGCCAACGTCCTGACTTTC. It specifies CASNPGGPGANVLTF.

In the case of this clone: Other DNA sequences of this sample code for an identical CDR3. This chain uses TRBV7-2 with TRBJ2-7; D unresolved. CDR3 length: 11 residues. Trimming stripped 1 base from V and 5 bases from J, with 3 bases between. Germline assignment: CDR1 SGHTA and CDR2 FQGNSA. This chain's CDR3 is CASSLDHEQYF. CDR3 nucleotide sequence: TGTGCCAGCAGCTTAGATCACGAGCAGTACTTC.

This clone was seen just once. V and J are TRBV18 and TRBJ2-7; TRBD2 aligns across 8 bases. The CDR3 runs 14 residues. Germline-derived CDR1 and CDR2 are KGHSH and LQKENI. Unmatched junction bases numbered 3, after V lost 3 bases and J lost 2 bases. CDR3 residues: CASSPRTSPYEQYF. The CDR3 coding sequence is TGTGCCAGCTCACCCCGGACTAGCCCCTACGAGCAGTACTTC.

The CDR3 DNA reads as TGTGCCAGCTCTTGGACTAGCGGGAAAGAGACCCAGTACTTC. Its protein is CASSWTSGKETQYF. The J gene is TRBJ2-5, the V gene TRBV18; TRBD2 aligns across 12 bases. The CDR3 spans 14 residues. CDR1 and CDR2 from the germline V gene are KGHSH and LQKENI. V lost 6 bases, J lost 3 bases, and 2 bases stayed unmatched.

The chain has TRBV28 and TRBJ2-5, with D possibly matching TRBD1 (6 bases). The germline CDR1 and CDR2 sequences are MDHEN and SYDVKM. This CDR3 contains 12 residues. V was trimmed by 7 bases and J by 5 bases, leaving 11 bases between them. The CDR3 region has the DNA TGTGCCAGCACCCAGGGGTGGGAGACCCAGTACTTC. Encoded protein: CASTQGWETQYF.

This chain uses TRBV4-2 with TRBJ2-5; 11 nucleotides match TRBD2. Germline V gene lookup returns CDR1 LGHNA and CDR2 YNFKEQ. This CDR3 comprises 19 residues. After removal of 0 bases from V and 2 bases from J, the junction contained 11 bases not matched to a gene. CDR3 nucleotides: TGTGCCAGCAGCCAAGATAAAGGGCGACTAGCGGGGACTCAAGAGACCCAGTACTTC. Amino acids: CASSQDKGRLAGTQETQYF.